A single sample gave rise to the 23 T cell receptor beta chains below, sequenced in a study of long-term antiretroviral therapy in people with HIV. The authors ran the immunoSEQ assay, v3.0, at survey level. Data came from immunoSEQ multiplex PCR; TCRdb stores just in-frame clones and leaves some out. This table holds over 30,000 clones, about 98% found once. This specimen consisted of unsorted PBMCs, obtained 7.6 years after starting antiretroviral therapy. The source of these receptors is a man aged 30-40 years with HIV.

The chain links TRBV7-9 to TRBJ1-1; D unclear. Germline V lookup: CDR1 SEHNR, CDR2 FQNEAQ (reference sequence). The ends were cut back, 5 bases at V and 3 bases at J, with 10 bases in the middle. The CDR3 totals 13 residues. The CDR3 loop reads CASSPAGYTEAFF. In nucleotides, the CDR3 is TGTGCCAGCAGCCCCGCCGGTTACACTGAAGCTTTCTTT.

The V call is TRBV19, the J call TRBJ1-3; D remains ambiguous. This CDR3 comprises 15 residues. Deletions cut 7 bases from V and 0 bases from J, with 13 bases between. The germline gives CDR1 LNHDA, CDR2 SQIVND (reference sequence). The CDR3 sequence: CASTTETYSGNTIYF. CDR3 coding DNA: TGTGCCAGTACTACCGAAACATACTCTGGAAACACCATATATTTT.

This clone has only one observation. The chain recombines TRBV11-2 with TRBJ2-3, with D possibly matching TRBD2 (6 bases). Trimming removed 2 bases at V and 4 bases at J, with 13 bases between. This CDR3 is built from 15 residues. Germline V gene lookup returns CDR1 SGHAT and CDR2 FQNNGV. As DNA, the CDR3 is TGTGCCAGCAGCTTATCAGGGAGGATTGCAGATACGCAGTATTTT. It specifies CASSLSGRIADTQYF.

The chain combines TRBV5-6 with TRBJ2-7; D gene unclear. The CDR3 length is 11 residues. Per the germline V gene, CDR1 is SGHDT and CDR2 is YYEEEE. V lost 1 base, J lost 5 bases, and 4 bases lay in between. The DNA of the CDR3 is TGTGCCAGCAGCTTGTACCACGAGCAGTACTTC. This codes for CASSLYHEQYF. The variable domain in full, completed from reference TRBV5-6 and TRBJ2-7, reads DAGVTQSPTHLIKTRGQQVTLRCSPKSGHDTVSWYQQALGQGPQFIFQYYEEEERQRGNFPDRFSGHQFPNYSSELNVNALLLGDSALYLCASSLYHEQYFGPGTRLTVT.

The chain employs TRBV7-2 and TRBJ2-2, with 8 bases that match TRBD1. Germline values: CDR1 SGHTA, CDR2 FQGNSA. The CDR3 is 14 amino acids. V trimming: 3 bases; J trimming: 7 bases; junction bases outside the gene matches: 4. Here the CDR3 reads CASSLTGDGGELFF. The CDR3 DNA reads TGTGCCAGCAGCTTGACAGGGGATGGCGGGGAGCTGTTTTTT.

The chain carries TRBV11-1 and TRBJ2-3; 8 bases are a match to TRBD1. The CDR3 length is 15 residues. Per the germline V gene, CDR1 is SGHAT and CDR2 is FQDESV (reference sequence). V lost 6 bases, J lost 2 bases, and 7 bases stayed unmatched. The CDR3 here is CASRQGALYTDTQYF. The CDR3 DNA reads TGTGCCAGCAGGCAGGGGGCTCTCTACACAGATACGCAGTATTTT.

The chain joins TRBV15 to TRBJ2-7; 7 nucleotides align to TRBD1. This CDR3 is 14 amino acids long. The trim removed 5 bases at V and 5 bases at J, leaving 9 bases unmatched. Germline V gene lookup returns CDR1 LNHNV and CDR2 YYDKDF (reference sequence). The CDR3: CATSGQVGLNEQYF. CDR3 DNA sequence: TGTGCCACCAGCGGACAGGTAGGCCTCAACGAGCAGTACTTC.

The chain links TRBV6-1 to TRBJ2-5; D perhaps matches TRBD2 (6 bases). The germline V gene encodes CDR1 MNHNS and CDR2 SASEGT. CDR3 length: 15 amino acids. Trimming stripped 2 bases from V and 5 bases from J, with 15 bases between. CDR3 nucleotide sequence: TGTGCCAGCAGTGAAAACGTGATGGCGGGGGAGACCCAGTACTTC. It codes for CASSENVMAGETQYF.

The chain is built from TRBV7-9 and TRBJ2-7; D call uncertain. V shed 4 bases and J shed 2 bases, with 9 bases lying between them. Germline V gene sequence: CDR1 SEHNR, CDR2 FQNEAQ (reference sequence). The CDR3 extends over 13 amino acids. Here the CDR3 reads CASSSSITYEQYF. CDR3 in DNA: TGTGCCAGCAGCTCTTCTATAACCTACGAGCAGTACTTC. Drawing the rest from reference TRBV7-9 and TRBJ2-7, the complete variable domain is DTGVSQNPRHKITKRGQNVTFRCDPISEHNRLYWYRQTLGQGPEFLTYFQNEAQLEKSRLLSDRFSAERPKGSFSTLEIQRTEQGDSAMYLCASSSSITYEQYFGPGTRLTVT.

The V and J genes are TRBV7-8 and TRBJ2-3; perhaps TRBD2 as D (7 bases). Germline assignment: CDR1 SGHVS and CDR2 FQNEAQ. V lost 3 bases and J lost 6, with 16 bases in between. The CDR3 covers 15 residues. This CDR3 is CASSFPGAGADTQYF. CDR3 bases: TGTGCCAGCAGCTTCCCCGGGGCGGGGGCGGATACGCAGTATTTT.

As regards this clone: A read error may account for a junction end that differs from germline. This rearrangement joins TRBV2 to TRBJ2-7; D remains unclear. There are 9 residues in the CDR3. Germline V gene data show CDR1 as SNHLY and CDR2 as FYNNEI. The CDR3 loop reads CASSEPLLF. The CDR3 nucleotides are TGTGCCAGCAGTGAACCCCTTTTGTTC.

The rearrangement links TRBV7-2 to TRBJ2-3; 13 nucleotides align to TRBD2. The CDR3 is 16 amino acids. V shed 5 bases and J 4 bases; nucleotides not matched to a gene: 6. Germline assignment: CDR1 SGHTA and CDR2 FQGNSA. The DNA of the CDR3 is TGTGCCAGCAGCACCGGACTAGCGGGAGAAGCAGATACGCAGTATTTT. Protein sequence: CASSTGLAGEADTQYF. Filled out from reference TRBV7-2 and TRBJ2-3, the complete variable domain reads GAGVSQSPSNKVTEKGKDVELRCDPISGHTALYWYRQSLGQGLEFLIYFQGNSAPDKSGLPSDRFSAERTGGSVSTLTIQRTQQEDSAVYLCASSTGLAGEADTQYFGPGTRLTVL.

V gene TRBV7-2 combines with J gene TRBJ1-4; TRBD1 agrees at 9 bases. This CDR3 contains 15 residues. V was pared by 2 bases and J by 7 bases, with 5 bases of the junction left unmatched. Germline V gives CDR1 SGHTA, CDR2 FQGNSA. CDR3 region: CASSLTGGKGEKLFF. In nucleotides, the CDR3 is TGTGCCAGCAGCTTAACAGGGGGCAAAGGTGAAAAACTGTTTTTT.

The genes are TRBV9 and TRBJ2-7; 8 nucleotides line up with TRBD2. Per the germline V gene, CDR1 is SGDLS and CDR2 is YYNGEE. The length of the CDR3 is 15 residues. V lost 4 bases, J lost 6 bases, and 12 bases stayed unmatched. The CDR3, as DNA: TGTGCCAGCAGCCCCCGTGGTAGCGGGGAGGTCGAGCAGTACTTC. Translating it yields CASSPRGSGEVEQYF.

In nucleotides, the CDR3 is TGTGCCAGCAGTGAGGACAGGGGCCCCTACAATGAGCAGTTCTTC. This sequence encodes CASSEDRGPYNEQFF. The chain employs TRBV27 and TRBJ2-1; 9 nucleotides match TRBD1. Germline V CDR1 and CDR2: MNHEY, SMNVEV (reference sequence). The V and J ends lost 5 bases and 2 bases, in that order; junction bases with no gene match: 4. The CDR3 covers 15 residues.

A note on this clone: The junction departs from germline at one end; a sequencing error may be responsible. V gene TRBV7-2 combines with J gene TRBJ2-5, with 11 nucleotides matching TRBD2. Germline CDR1 SGHTA, CDR2 FQGNSA. The CDR3 loop spans 14 amino acids. This CDR3 reads CASSVAGGRETQYF. The CDR3 nucleotides read TGTGCCAGCAGCGTAGCGGGGGGGCGAGAGACCCAGTACTTC.

The V gene is TRBV7-2, the J gene TRBJ2-7; tentatively, D is TRBD1 (5 bases). The CDR3 sequence is 13 residues long. The germline V gene has CDR1 SGHTA and CDR2 FQGNSA. Trimming took 5 bases from V and 2 from J, leaving 10 bases between them. The CDR3 loop is CASSQDSTYEQYF. As DNA, the CDR3 is TGTGCCAGCAGCCAAGACAGCACCTACGAGCAGTACTTC.

The chain uses TRBV5-4 and TRBJ2-2; D is perhaps TRBD1 or TRBD2 (5 bases each). The CDR3 spans 14 residues. From germline, CDR1 is SGHNT and CDR2 YYREEE (reference sequence). V lost 2 bases and J lost 6, with 11 bases in between. CDR3: CASSLQAGPGELFF. The CDR3 DNA reads as TGTGCCAGCAGCTTACAGGCGGGCCCCGGGGAGCTGTTTTTT.

This clone was detected only once. V is TRBV5-4 and J is TRBJ1-1; D is uncertain. The CDR3 covers 12 residues. Germline V gene lookup returns CDR1 SGHNT and CDR2 YYREEE (reference sequence). Between the trimmed V and J ends, which lost 1 base and 1 base, there was a span of 2 bases. CDR3 sequence: CASSLQNTEAFF. CDR3 sequence (DNA): TGTGCCAGCAGCTTGCAGAACACTGAAGCTTTCTTT.

J is TRBJ1-2 and V is TRBV9; D remains unclear. V lost 0 bases, J lost 8 bases, and 11 bases lay in between. CDR1 is SGDLS, CDR2 YYNGEE, per germline. The CDR3 extends over 13 amino acids. The CDR3 protein is CASSVGVTLGYTF. CDR3 DNA: TGTGCCAGCAGCGTAGGGGTGACCCTAGGCTACACCTTC.

The gene calls are TRBV11-2 and TRBJ1-1; weak D call: TRBD1 (5 bases). Germline CDR1 SGHAT, CDR2 FQNNGV. The CDR3 is 14 residues long. The V and J ends lost 3 bases and 4 bases respectively, with 12 bases between them. CDR3 nucleotide sequence: TGTGCCAGCAGCTTCTCAGGGATACCCACTGAAGCTTTCTTT. Translating gives CASSFSGIPTEAFF. The full variable domain, in which reference TRBV11-2 and TRBJ1-1 provide the parts outside the CDR3, is EAGVAQSPRYKIIEKRQSVAFWCNPISGHATLYWYQQILGQGPKLLIQFQNNGVVDDSQLPKDRFSAERLKGVDSTLKIQPAKLEDSAVYLCASSFSGIPTEAFFGQGTRLTVV.

The rearrangement links TRBV6-5 to TRBJ2-2; 7 nucleotides align to TRBD1. Trimming took 6 bases from V and 6 from J; bases not matched to a gene: 4. The CDR3 has 13 amino acids. CDR1 is MNHEY and CDR2 is SVGAGI in the germline V gene. The CDR3 sequence is CASSPQGAGELFF. CDR3 coding DNA: TGTGCCAGCAGCCCCCAGGGGGCCGGGGAGCTGTTTTTT.

V and J are TRBV10-3 and TRBJ1-2; D gene ambiguous. V was trimmed by 6 bases and J by 6 bases, leaving 14 bases between them. Germline assignment: CDR1 ENHRY and CDR2 SYGVKD. The CDR3 consists of 13 residues. For the CDR3, the DNA is TGTGCCATCAGCGGAATCCAGGAGAATGGCTACACCTTC. Translating it yields CAISGIQENGYTF.